This is a list of T cell receptor beta chains from one sample in a study of T-cell reconstitution after alpha-beta-depleted transplantation in children. TCRdb used MiXCR to reprocess the PCR reads, holding one entry per CDR3 protein. The sample yields some 110,000 distinct CDR3 sequences, 10% seen once. The source was PBMCs, collected before TCRalphabeta/CD19-depleted stem cell transplant. The receptors come from a boy aged 2 to 9 with acute lymphoblastic leukemia, due to receive a stem cell transplant. CDR3s include the opening cysteine and the closing phenylalanine or tryptophan. Each record gives: V gene, clone size, CDR3 length, J gene, D gene, CDR3 DNA, CDR3 protein. D genes are given only for firm matches. Clone size is not always given. Where it is, it says once, few, many or a class for expanded clones.

TRBV15	few	15	TRBJ2-1	TRBD2	TGTGCCACCAGGAGACTAGCGGGAGGGTGGGGTGAGCAGTTCTTC	CATRRLAGGWGEQFF
TRBV11-2	NA	13	TRBJ2-1	NA	TGTGCCAGCAGCTTCGGGTGGAGCCAAGCGCAGTTCTTC	CASSFGWSQAQFF
TRBV9	NA	16	TRBJ2-3	TRBD2	TGTGCCAGCAGCCCCCGACTAGCGACTAGCACAGATACGCAGTATTTT	CASSPRLATSTDTQYF
TRBV20-1	many	15	TRBJ2-3	TRBD2	TGCAGTGCTAGTTTACTAGCGGGATCCACAGATACGCAGTATTTT	CSASLLAGSTDTQYF
TRBV7-9	few	15	TRBJ2-3	NA	TGTGCCAGCAGGAAGGCGACAGGGAGGACAGATACGCAGTATTTT	CASRKATGRTDTQYF
TRBV11-2	few	14	TRBJ1-1	NA	TGTGCCAGCAGCTTAGATGCCGTTGTGGCCCGAGCTTTCTTT	CASSLDAVVARAFF
TRBV20-1	NA	13	TRBJ1-2	TRBD1	TGCAGCTACGGGACAGGGCTGACCTATGGCTACACCTTC	CSYGTGLTYGYTF
TRBV11-2	many	17	TRBJ2-2	TRBD2	TGTGCCAGCAGCTCTCCCCGGGGAGGGTTTGGCACCGGGGAGCTGTTTTTT	CASSSPRGGFGTGELFF
TRBV6-5	NA	15	TRBJ2-7	NA	TGTGCCAGCAGTTACTCGTTCACAGGGGAGGGCGAGCAGTACTTC	CASSYSFTGEGEQYF
TRBV20-1	NA	14	TRBJ2-5	TRBD2	TGCAGTGCAGCGGGAGGGAGGGGAGAAGAGACCCAGTACTTC	CSAAGGRGEETQYF
TRBV19	NA	13	TRBJ2-3	NA	TGTGCCAGTAGTATTTTTAACGCAGATACGCAGTATTTT	CASSIFNADTQYF
TRBV12-3/TRBV12-4	few	16	TRBJ1-3	NA	TGTGCCAGCAGTTTAGCGGCGGGGACCTCTGGAAACACCATATATTTT	CASSLAAGTSGNTIYF
TRBV6-2/TRBV6-3	many	16	TRBJ2-3	NA	TGTGCCAGCCTAGCCCAGGGGTTTCAGGGCACAGATACGCAGTATTTT	CASLAQGFQGTDTQYF
TRBV5-1	NA	17	TRBJ2-2	TRBD2	TGCGCCAGCAGCTTTGGACTAGCGGGAGGAAGGACCGGGGAGCTGTTTTTT	CASSFGLAGGRTGELFF
TRBV12-3/TRBV12-4	many	12	TRBJ1-1	NA	TGTGCCAGCAGTTCATGGGAGTGGGAGGCTTTCTTT	CASSSWEWEAFF
TRBV10-1	NA	13	TRBJ2-7	NA	TGCGCCAGCAGTGAGAGGGTGTCGAACGAGCAGTACTTC	CASSERVSNEQYF
TRBV5-6	many	14	TRBJ1-6	TRBD1	TGTGCCAGCAGCTGGAGGGGACAGGTCTTCACCCTCCACTTT	CASSWRGQVFTLHF
TRBV30	NA	13	TRBJ2-6	NA	TGTGCCTGGAGGGTCTCTGGGGCCAACGTCCTGACTTTC	CAWRVSGANVLTF
TRBV12-3/TRBV12-4	many	12	TRBJ2-7	TRBD1	TGTGCCAGCAGCCGGACAGGGGCCGAGCAGTACTTC	CASSRTGAEQYF
TRBV27	NA	13	TRBJ2-7	NA	TGTGCCAGCAGTTTAAGGGGTTCCTACGAGCAGTACTTC	CASSLRGSYEQYF
TRBV20-1	few	13	TRBJ2-7	TRBD2	TGCAGTGCCCGGGAGGCCAGCTCCTACGAGCAGTACTTC	CSAREASSYEQYF
TRBV20-1	many	14	TRBJ1-3	NA	TGCAGTGCTATGGCAGGGGAGAGTGGAAACACCATATATTTT	CSAMAGESGNTIYF
TRBV5-1	few	13	TRBJ2-1	NA	TGCGCCAGCAGCTTGGGCGTCGACAATGAGCAGTTCTTC	CASSLGVDNEQFF
TRBV29-1	many	12	TRBJ1-1	NA	TGCAGCGTTGAAAGTCAGGGGACTGAAGCTTTCTTT	CSVESQGTEAFF
TRBV27	NA	14	TRBJ2-7	NA	TGTGCCAGCAGTTACGAAGAGGGTTGGGGCGAGCAGTACTTC	CASSYEEGWGEQYF
TRBV19	NA	14	TRBJ1-3	NA	TGTGCCAGTAGTATCGGCGTCTCTGGAAACACCATATATTTT	CASSIGVSGNTIYF
TRBV6-5	many	17	TRBJ2-3	TRBD2	TGTGCCAGCAGCTTAAGTTCCCTAGCGGGAGGAGGGGATACGCAGTATTTT	CASSLSSLAGGGDTQYF
TRBV5-1	few	13	TRBJ2-7	NA	TGCGCCAGCAGCTTGGACGGGATTGGCGAGCAGTACTTC	CASSLDGIGEQYF
TRBV30	many	14	TRBJ1-1	TRBD1	TGTGCCTGGACGCACAGGGGGTCAAACACTGAAGCTTTCTTT	CAWTHRGSNTEAFF
TRBV29-1	NA	13	TRBJ1-2	NA	TGCAGCGCCGCCGAGGGGGGGGACTATGGCTACACCTTC	CSAAEGGDYGYTF
TRBV29-1	NA	12	TRBJ1-1	TRBD1	TGCAGCGTAAGGACAGGGGGCACTGAAGCTTTCTTT	CSVRTGGTEAFF
TRBV20-1	once	13	TRBJ1-2	NA	TGCAGTGCTAGAGAGTCGACAGAGTTTAGCTACACCTTC	CSARESTEFSYTF
TRBV7-8	NA	14	TRBJ1-2	NA	TGTGCCAGCAGCCATCTTCGGGCGAATGGTGGCTACACCTTC	CASSHLRANGGYTF
TRBV7-2	NA	16	TRBJ2-6	NA	TGTGCCAGCAGCCTATTCTCCGGAAGAGGGGCCAACGTCCTGACTTTC	CASSLFSGRGANVLTF
TRBV5-1	many	15	TRBJ1-5	TRBD1	TGCGCCAGCAGCCCGACAGGGGGCATGTTTAAGCCCCAGCATTTT	CASSPTGGMFKPQHF
TRBV20-1	many	15	TRBJ2-2	NA	TGCAGTGCCCCAAGGGGGGGAGCGAACACCGGGGAGCTGTTTTTT	CSAPRGGANTGELFF
TRBV7-6	NA	13	TRBJ2-3	NA	TGTGCCAGCACCAATAGAGGTACAGATACGCAGTATTTT	CASTNRGTDTQYF
TRBV5-1	few	17	TRBJ2-5	TRBD2	TGCGCCAGCAGCTTGTCCCTAGCGGGAGGGCCTGGAGAGACCCAGTACTTC	CASSLSLAGGPGETQYF
TRBV11-1	few	18	TRBJ2-1	TRBD2	TGTGCCAGCAGCTTACCGGCGGGAGGGCTGGGAATTTATAATGAGCAGTTCTTC	CASSLPAGGLGIYNEQFF
TRBV7-2	many	16	TRBJ2-1	TRBD1	TGTGCCAGCAGCTTACTTTGGACAGGGGGTTGGGATGAGCAGTTCTTC	CASSLLWTGGWDEQFF
TRBV6-2/TRBV6-3	NA	14	TRBJ2-1	TRBD2	TGTGCCAGCCGCGGACTAGCGGGAGGGCTTGAGCAGTTCTTC	CASRGLAGGLEQFF
TRBV30	few	15	TRBJ1-1	TRBD1	TGTGCCTGGAGTTTCAGGGGGCTGATAGACACTGAAGCTTTCTTT	CAWSFRGLIDTEAFF
TRBV11-2	NA	12	TRBJ2-1	NA	TGTGCCAGCAGCCTCCTGACACGGGAGCAGTTCTTC	CASSLLTREQFF
TRBV5-6	many	16	TRBJ2-1	TRBD2	TGTGCCAGCAGCTTGGACCCGACTAGCGTCTACAATGAGCAGTTCTTC	CASSLDPTSVYNEQFF
TRBV10-3	few	18	TRBJ2-5	TRBD2	TGTGCCATCAGTGAGTCATGGACTAGCGGGCGGTACCAAGAGACCCAGTACTTC	CAISESWTSGRYQETQYF
TRBV20-1	NA	15	TRBJ1-5	NA	TGCAGTGCTAGTGGGGGGGAGGGTAGCAATCAGCCCCAGCATTTT	CSASGGEGSNQPQHF
TRBV20-1	NA	12	TRBJ1-1	NA	TGCAGTGCTAGGACAGCGAACACTGAAGCTTTCTTT	CSARTANTEAFF